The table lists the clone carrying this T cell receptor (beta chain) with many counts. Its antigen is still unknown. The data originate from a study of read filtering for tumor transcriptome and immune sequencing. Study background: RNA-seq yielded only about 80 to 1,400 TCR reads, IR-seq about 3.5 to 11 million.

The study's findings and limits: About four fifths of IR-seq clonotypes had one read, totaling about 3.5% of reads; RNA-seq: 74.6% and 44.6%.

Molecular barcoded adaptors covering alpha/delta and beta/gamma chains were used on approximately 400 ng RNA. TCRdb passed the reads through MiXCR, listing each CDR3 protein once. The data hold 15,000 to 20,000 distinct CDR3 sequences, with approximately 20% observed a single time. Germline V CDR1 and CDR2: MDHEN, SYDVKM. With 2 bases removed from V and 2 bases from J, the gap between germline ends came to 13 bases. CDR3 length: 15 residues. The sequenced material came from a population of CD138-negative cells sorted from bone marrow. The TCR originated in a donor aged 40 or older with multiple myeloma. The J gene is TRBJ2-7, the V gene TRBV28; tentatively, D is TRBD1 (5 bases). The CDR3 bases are TGTGCCAGCAGTTTAAGGGGCGCGGACACCTACGAGCAGTACTTC. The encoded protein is CASSLRGADTYEQYF.